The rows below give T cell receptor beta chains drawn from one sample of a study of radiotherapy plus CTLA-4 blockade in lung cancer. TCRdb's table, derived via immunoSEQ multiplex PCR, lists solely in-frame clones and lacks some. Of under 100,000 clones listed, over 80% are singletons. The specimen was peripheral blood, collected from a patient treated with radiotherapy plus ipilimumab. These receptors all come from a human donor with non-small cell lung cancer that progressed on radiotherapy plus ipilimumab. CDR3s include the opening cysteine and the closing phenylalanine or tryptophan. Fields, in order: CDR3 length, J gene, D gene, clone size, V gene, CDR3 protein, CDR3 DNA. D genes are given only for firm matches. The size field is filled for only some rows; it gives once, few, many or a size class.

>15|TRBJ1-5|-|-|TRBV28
CASSLFRLSNQPQHF
TGTGCCAGCAGTTTGTTCCGCCTTAGCAATCAGCCCCAGCATTTT
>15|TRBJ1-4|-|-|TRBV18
CASSPRLEMNEKLFF
TGTGCCAGCTCACCAAGGCTGGAGATGAATGAAAAACTGTTTTTT
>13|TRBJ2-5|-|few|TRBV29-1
CSVEGSEWETQYF
TGCAGCGTTGAGGGGTCAGAATGGGAGACCCAGTACTTC
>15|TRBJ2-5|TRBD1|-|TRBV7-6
CASSTTGTAQETQYF
TGTGCCAGCAGCACGACCGGGACAGCCCAAGAGACCCAGTACTTC
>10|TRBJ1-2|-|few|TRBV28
CASREVGYTF
TGTGCCAGCAGAGAAGTGGGCTACACCTTC
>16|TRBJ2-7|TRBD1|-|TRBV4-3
CASSQEWQGVSYEQYF
TGCGCCAGCAGCCAAGAGTGGCAGGGGGTCTCCTACGAGCAGTACTTC
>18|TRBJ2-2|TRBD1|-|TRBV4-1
CASSLRTGSVGNTGELFF
TGCGCCAGCAGCCTTCGGACAGGGTCAGTGGGAAACACCGGGGAGCTGTTTTTT
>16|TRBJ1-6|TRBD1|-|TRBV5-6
CASSLDGTDFNSPLHF
TGTGCCAGCAGCTTGGATGGGACAGATTTTAATTCACCCCTCCACTTT
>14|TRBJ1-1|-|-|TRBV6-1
CASDSHQGNTEAFF
TGTGCCAGCGATTCACACCAGGGGAACACTGAAGCTTTCTTT
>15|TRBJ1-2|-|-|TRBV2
CASSEALRGIYGYTF
TGTGCCAGCAGTGAAGCGCTAAGGGGGATCTATGGCTACACCTTC
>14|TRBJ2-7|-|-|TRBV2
CASSGRGYSYEQYF
TGTGCCAGCAGTGGCCGGGGCTATTCCTACGAGCAGTACTTC
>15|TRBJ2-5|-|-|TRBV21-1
CASSNPTGERETQYF
TGTGCCAGCAGCAACCCGACAGGGGAAAGAGAGACCCAGTACTTC
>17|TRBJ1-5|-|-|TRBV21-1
CASRRPLLHWHHQPQHF
TGTGCCAGCAGACGGCCCCTACTACATTGGCATCATCAGCCCCAGCATTTT
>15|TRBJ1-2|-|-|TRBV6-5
CASARSGTMGYGYTF
TGTGCCAGCGCTAGGAGTGGGACAATGGGATATGGCTACACCTTC
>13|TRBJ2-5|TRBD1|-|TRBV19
CASSTNRGETQYF
TGTGCCAGTAGTACCAACAGGGGCGAGACCCAGTACTTC
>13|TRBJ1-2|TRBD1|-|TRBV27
CASSPAGGGGYTF
TGTGCCAGCAGTCCTGCAGGGGGCGGCGGCTACACCTTC
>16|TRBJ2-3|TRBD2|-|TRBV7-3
CASSLSLLAGADTQYF
TGTGCCAGCAGCTTATCCCTCCTAGCGGGGGCAGATACGCAGTATTTT
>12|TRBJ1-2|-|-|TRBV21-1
CASSECRVLYTF
TGTGCCAGCAGCGAATGCAGGGTACTCTACACCTTC
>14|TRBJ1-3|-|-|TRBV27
CASSLGGLGNTIYF
TGTGCCAGCAGTTTAGGGGGGTTGGGAAACACCATATATTTT
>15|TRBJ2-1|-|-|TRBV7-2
CASSLWDGNHNEQFF
TGTGCCAGCAGCTTGTGGGACGGGAACCACAATGAGCAGTTCTTC
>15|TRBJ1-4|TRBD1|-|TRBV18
CASSPMAGGSEKLFF
TGTGCCAGCTCACCGATGGCAGGGGGAAGTGAAAAACTGTTTTTT
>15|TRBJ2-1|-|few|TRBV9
CASSALLGEYNEQFF
TGTGCCAGCAGCGCCCTCCTCGGGGAGTACAATGAGCAGTTCTTC
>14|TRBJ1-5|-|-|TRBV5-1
CASSLGAGDTPQHF
TGCGCCAGCAGCTTGGGGGCCGGGGATACGCCCCAGCATTTT
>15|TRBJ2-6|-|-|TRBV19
CASSDYPSGANVLTF
TGTGCCAGTAGTGATTACCCCTCTGGGGCCAACGTCCTGACTTTC
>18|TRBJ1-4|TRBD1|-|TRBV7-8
CASSLVPQTGATNEKLFF
TGTGCCAGCAGCTTAGTGCCACAGACAGGGGCAACTAATGAAAAACTGTTTTTT
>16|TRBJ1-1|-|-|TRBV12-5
CASGFSTMGVNTEAFF
TGTGCTAGTGGTTTCTCAACCATGGGGGTGAACACTGAAGCTTTCTTT
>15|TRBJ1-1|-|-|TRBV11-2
CASSLGSYWNTEAFF
TGTGCCAGCAGCTTAGGATCCTATTGGAACACTGAAGCTTTCTTT
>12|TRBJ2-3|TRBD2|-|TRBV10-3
CAISREADTQYF
TGTGCCATCAGCCGGGAGGCAGATACGCAGTATTTT
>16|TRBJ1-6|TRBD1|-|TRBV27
CASRAPGQGNHSPLHF
TGTGCCAGCAGGGCCCCGGGACAGGGGAACCATTCACCCCTCCACTTT
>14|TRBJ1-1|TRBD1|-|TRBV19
CASSYDRAKTEAFF
TGTGCCAGTAGTTACGACAGGGCGAAGACTGAAGCTTTCTTT
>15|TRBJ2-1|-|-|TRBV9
CASSPSGLEHNEQFF
TGTGCCAGCAGCCCCAGCGGGTTGGAGCACAATGAGCAGTTCTTC
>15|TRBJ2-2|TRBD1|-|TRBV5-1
CASTSQGAGTGELFF
TGCGCCAGCACCTCTCAGGGGGCGGGGACCGGGGAGCTGTTTTTT
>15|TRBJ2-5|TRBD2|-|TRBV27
CASSFGSSGTETQYF
TGTGCCAGCAGTTTCGGATCTAGCGGGACTGAGACCCAGTACTTC
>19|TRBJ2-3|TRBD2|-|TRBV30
CAWSVPASGRWTSTDTQYF
TGTGCCTGGAGTGTACCGGCTAGCGGGAGATGGACTAGCACAGATACGCAGTATTTT
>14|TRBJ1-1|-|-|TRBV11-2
CASSLRVTRAEAFF
TGTGCCAGCAGCTTGCGGGTCACCCGGGCTGAAGCTTTCTTT
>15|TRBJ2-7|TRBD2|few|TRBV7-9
CASSVGDRAGDEQYF
TGTGCCAGCAGCGTCGGGGACCGTGCGGGGGACGAGCAGTACTTC
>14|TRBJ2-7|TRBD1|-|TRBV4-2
CASSQSTGGREQYF
TGTGCCAGCAGCCAATCGACAGGGGGTCGGGAGCAGTACTTC
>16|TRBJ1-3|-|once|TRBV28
CASSFHGGGSGNTIYF
TGTGCCAGCAGTTTTCATGGGGGTGGGTCTGGAAACACCATATATTTT
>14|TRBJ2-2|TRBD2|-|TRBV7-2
CASIRLAGTGELFF
TGTGCCAGCATCCGACTAGCGGGTACCGGGGAGCTGTTTTTT
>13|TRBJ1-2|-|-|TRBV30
CAWVDSLNYGYTF
TGTGCCTGGGTGGACAGCCTAAACTATGGCTACACCTTC
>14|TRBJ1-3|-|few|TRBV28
CASRPGPSGNTIYF
TGTGCCAGCAGACCAGGGCCATCTGGAAACACCATATATTTT
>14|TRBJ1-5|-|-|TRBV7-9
CASSLFGENQPQHF
TGTGCCAGCAGCTTATTCGGGGAAAATCAGCCCCAGCATTTT
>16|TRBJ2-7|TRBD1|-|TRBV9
CASTHRGTGSSYEQYF
TGTGCCAGCACCCACAGGGGGACAGGGAGTTCCTACGAGCAGTACTTC
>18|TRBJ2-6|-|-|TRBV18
CASSPGTPQLSGANVLTF
TGTGCCAGCTCACCCGGGACCCCTCAACTGTCTGGGGCCAACGTCCTGACTTTC
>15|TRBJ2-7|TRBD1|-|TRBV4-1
CASSQRRGLVDEQYF
TGCGCCAGCAGCCAACGCAGGGGGTTAGTGGACGAGCAGTACTTC
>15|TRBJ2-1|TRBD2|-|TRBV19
CASTTGAGGLNEQFF
TGTGCCAGTACCACAGGGGCGGGAGGGCTGAATGAGCAGTTCTTC
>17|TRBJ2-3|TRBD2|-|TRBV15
CATSRPGTSGHTDTQYF
TGTGCCACCAGCAGACCGGGGACTAGCGGGCACACAGATACGCAGTATTTT
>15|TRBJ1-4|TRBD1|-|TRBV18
CASSPPGQGFEKLFF
TGTGCCAGCTCACCACCGGGACAGGGCTTTGAAAAACTGTTTTTT
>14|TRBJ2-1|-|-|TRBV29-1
CSHPDGGDYNEQFF
TGCAGCCATCCCGACGGGGGCGACTACAATGAGCAGTTCTTC
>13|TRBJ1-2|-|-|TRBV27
CASSGQGNYGYTF
TGTGCCAGCTCTGGGCAGGGGAACTATGGCTACACCTTC
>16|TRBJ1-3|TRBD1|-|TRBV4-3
CASSHYGTASGNTIYF
TGCGCCAGCAGCCACTACGGGACAGCCTCTGGAAACACCATATATTTT
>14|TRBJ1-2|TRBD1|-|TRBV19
CASSPTVTGGGYTF
TGTGCCAGTAGTCCCACAGTGACAGGGGGCGGCTACACCTTC
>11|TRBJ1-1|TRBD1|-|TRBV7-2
CASSLTGVAFF
TGTGCCAGCAGCTTAACAGGGGTAGCTTTCTTT
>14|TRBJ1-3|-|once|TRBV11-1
CASSHGGTGNTIYF
TGTGCCAGCAGCCACGGAGGCACTGGAAACACCATATATTTT
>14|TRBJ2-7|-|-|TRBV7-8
CASSLRGGPYEQYF
TGTGCCAGCAGCTTGAGGGGAGGCCCGTACGAGCAGTACTTC
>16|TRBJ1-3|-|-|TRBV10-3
CAISESDRFTGNTIYF
TGTGCCATCAGTGAGAGCGACAGGTTCACTGGAAACACCATATATTTT
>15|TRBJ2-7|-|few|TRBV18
CASSPRQGPGGEQYF
TGTGCCAGCTCACCCAGGCAGGGTCCTGGAGGGGAGCAGTACTTC
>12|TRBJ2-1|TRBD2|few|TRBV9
CASSVGAGGPVF
TGTGCCAGCAGCGTAGGCGCGGGGGGGCCCGTCTTC
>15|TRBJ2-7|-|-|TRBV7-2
CASSLGSYQGGEQYF
TGTGCCAGCAGCTTAGGGTCTTACCAGGGAGGCGAGCAGTACTTC